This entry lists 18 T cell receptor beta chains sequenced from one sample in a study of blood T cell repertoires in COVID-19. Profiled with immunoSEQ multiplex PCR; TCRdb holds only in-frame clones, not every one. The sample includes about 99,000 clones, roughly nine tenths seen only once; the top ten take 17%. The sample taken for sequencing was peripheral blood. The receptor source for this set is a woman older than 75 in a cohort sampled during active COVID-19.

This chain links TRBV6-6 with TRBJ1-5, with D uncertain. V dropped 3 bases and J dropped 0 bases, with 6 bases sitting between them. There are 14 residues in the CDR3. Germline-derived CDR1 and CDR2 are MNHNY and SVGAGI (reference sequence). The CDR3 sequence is CASSYSTSNQPQHF. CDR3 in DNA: TGTGCCAGCAGTTATAGTACTAGCAATCAGCCCCAGCATTTT.

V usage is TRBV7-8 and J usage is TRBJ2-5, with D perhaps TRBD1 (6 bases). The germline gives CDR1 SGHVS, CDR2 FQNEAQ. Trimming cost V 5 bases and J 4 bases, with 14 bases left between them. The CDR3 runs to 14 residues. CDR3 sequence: CASSSRGTGETQYF. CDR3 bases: TGTGCCAGCAGCAGTAGGGGGACCGGAGAGACCCAGTACTTC.

CDR3 amino acids: CASSYPGTSGGPTSSGANVLTF. The CDR3, as DNA: TGTGCCAGCAGCTACCCCGGGACTAGCGGGGGGCCGACCTCCTCTGGGGCCAACGTCCTGACTTTC. The genes are TRBV3-1 (or the pseudogene TRBV3-2) and TRBJ2-6; 15 nucleotides align to TRBD2. CDR1 and CDR2 (germline): LGHDT, YNNKEL (reference sequence). V gave up 5 bases and J gave up 0 bases; unmatched junction bases: 14. This CDR3 region has 22 residues.

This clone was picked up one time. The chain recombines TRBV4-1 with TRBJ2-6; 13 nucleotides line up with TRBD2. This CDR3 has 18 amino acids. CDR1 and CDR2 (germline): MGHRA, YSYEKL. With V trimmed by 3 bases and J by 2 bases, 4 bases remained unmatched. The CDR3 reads CASSQVTSGGAGANVLTF. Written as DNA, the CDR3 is TGCGCCAGCAGCCAGGTAACTAGCGGGGGGGCTGGGGCCAACGTCCTGACTTTC.

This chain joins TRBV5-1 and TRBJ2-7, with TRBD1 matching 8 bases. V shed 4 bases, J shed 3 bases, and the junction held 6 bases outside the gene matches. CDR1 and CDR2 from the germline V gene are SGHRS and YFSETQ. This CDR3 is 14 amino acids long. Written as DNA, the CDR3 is TGCGCCAGCAGCACCGCAGGGGGCAGCTACGAGCAGTACTTC. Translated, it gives CASSTAGGSYEQYF.

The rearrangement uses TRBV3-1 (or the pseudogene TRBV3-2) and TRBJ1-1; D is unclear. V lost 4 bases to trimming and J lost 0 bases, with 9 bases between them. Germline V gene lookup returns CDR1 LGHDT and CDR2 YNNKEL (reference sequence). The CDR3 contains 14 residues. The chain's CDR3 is CASSPATMNTEAFF. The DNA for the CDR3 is TGTGCCAGCAGCCCGGCCACTATGAACACTGAAGCTTTCTTT.

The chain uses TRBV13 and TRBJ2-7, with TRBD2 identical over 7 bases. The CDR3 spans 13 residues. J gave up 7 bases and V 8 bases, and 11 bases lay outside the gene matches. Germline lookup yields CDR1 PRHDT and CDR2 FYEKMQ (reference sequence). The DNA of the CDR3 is TGTGCCAGCCAAAAGGGAGGGCCGGGGGAGCAGTACTTC. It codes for CASQKGGPGEQYF.

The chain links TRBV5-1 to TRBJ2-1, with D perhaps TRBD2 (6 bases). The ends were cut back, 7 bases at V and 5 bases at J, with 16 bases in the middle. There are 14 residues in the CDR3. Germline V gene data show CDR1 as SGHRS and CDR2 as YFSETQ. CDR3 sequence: CASARGTPNNEQFF. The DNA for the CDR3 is TGCGCCAGCGCCCGCGGGACTCCTAACAATGAGCAGTTCTTC.

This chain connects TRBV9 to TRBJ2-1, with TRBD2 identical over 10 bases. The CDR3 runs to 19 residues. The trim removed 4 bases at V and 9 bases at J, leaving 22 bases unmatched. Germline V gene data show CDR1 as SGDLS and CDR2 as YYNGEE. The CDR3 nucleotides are TGTGCCAGCAGCACAGCACCGGGACTAGCGACACCCGGGGTGAGTGAGCAGTTCTTC. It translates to CASSTAPGLATPGVSEQFF.

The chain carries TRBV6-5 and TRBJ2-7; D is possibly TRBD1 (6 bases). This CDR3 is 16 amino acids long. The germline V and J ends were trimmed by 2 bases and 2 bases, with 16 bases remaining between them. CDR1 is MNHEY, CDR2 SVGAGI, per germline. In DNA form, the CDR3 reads TGTGCCAGCAGTTACAGGAAGGGGGTAGGAACCTACGAGCAGTACTTC. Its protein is CASSYRKGVGTYEQYF.

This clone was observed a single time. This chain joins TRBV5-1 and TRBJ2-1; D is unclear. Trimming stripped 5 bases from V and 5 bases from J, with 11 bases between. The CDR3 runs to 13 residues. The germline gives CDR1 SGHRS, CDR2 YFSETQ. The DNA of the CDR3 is TGCGCCAGCAGTAAAAGCCAGGACAATGAGCAGTTCTTC. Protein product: CASSKSQDNEQFF.

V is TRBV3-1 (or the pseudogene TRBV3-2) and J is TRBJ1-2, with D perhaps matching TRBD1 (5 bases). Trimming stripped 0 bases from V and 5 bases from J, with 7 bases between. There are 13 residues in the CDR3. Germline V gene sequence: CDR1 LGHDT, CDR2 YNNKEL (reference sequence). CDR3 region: CASSQDDRYGYTF. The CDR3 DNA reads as TGTGCCAGCAGCCAAGACGACAGATATGGCTACACCTTC.

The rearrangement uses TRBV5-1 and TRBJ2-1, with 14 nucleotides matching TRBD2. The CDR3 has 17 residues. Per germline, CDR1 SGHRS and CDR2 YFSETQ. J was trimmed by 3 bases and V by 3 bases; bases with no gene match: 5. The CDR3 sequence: CASSSRLAGGVYNEQFF. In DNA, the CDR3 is TGCGCCAGCAGCTCCCGACTAGCGGGGGGGGTCTACAATGAGCAGTTCTTC.

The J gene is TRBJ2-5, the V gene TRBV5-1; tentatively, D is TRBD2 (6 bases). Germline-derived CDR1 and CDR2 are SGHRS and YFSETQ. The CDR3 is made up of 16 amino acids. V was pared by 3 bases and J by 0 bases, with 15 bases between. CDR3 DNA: TGCGCCAGCAGCTGGGGACTCCTAAGCGACCAAGAGACCCAGTACTTC. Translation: CASSWGLLSDQETQYF.

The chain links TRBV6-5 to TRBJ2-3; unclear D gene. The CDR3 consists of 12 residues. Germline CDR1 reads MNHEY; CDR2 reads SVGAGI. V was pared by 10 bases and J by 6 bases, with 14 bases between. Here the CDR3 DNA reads TGTGCCACCCGCCCCCCTATGGATACGCAGTATTTT. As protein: CATRPPMDTQYF.

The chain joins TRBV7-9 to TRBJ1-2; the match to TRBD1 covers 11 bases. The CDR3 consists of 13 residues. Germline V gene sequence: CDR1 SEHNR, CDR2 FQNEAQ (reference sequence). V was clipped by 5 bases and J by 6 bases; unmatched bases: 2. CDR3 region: CASSVGQGDGYTF. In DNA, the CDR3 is TGTGCCAGCAGCGTGGGACAGGGGGATGGCTACACCTTC.

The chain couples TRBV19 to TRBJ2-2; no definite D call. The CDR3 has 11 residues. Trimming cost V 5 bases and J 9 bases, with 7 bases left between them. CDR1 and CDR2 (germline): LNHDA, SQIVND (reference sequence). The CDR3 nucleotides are TGTGCCAGTAGTGACTCTCGGGAGCTGTTTTTT. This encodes CASSDSRELFF.

The CDR3 protein is CASSVYNTDTQYF. CDR3 bases: TGTGCCAGCAGCGTATATAACACAGATACGCAGTATTTT. The rearrangement links TRBV9 to TRBJ2-3; D is ambiguous. The V gene's germline CDR1 is SGDLS and CDR2 YYNGEE. This CDR3 is built from 13 residues. The ends were cut back, 1 base at V and 2 bases at J, with 5 bases in the middle.